The clone carrying this T cell receptor (beta chain) appeared a few times. As yet, its antigen is unknown. The V and J ends lost 5 bases and 3 bases respectively, with 20 bases between them. CDR1 and CDR2 from the germline V gene are SEHNR and FQNEAQ (reference sequence). The CDR3 extends over 16 amino acids. Cells stained for CD3, CD4, CD8, CD45RA, CD27 and viability were sorted into four CD45RA/CD27 subsets. Both TRBC1 and TRBC2 were covered by a beta constant-region primer of two equimolar oligonucleotides. Ligated cDNA was amplified by four rounds of PCR with nested alpha and beta constant-region primers and SP2. TCRdb passed the UMI-ligation and nested PCR reads through MiXCR, listing each CDR3 protein once. The sample gives approximately 21,000 distinct CDR3 sequences, approximately 11% of which show up once; around a sixth is in the top ten. The data derive from a study of naive and memory T cell subsets.

Whole-study findings and limits: Each distinct alpha or beta sequence counts as one clonotype. In naive cells, over 90% of TCR sequences were seen only once.

The material sequenced was central memory CD8+ T cells from blood. This clonotype was sampled from a human donor in good health. The V and J genes are TRBV7-9 and TRBJ2-7; D is tentatively TRBD1 or TRBD2 (5 bases each). The CDR3 sequence: CASSPDPPGRDYEQYF. The CDR3, as DNA: TGTGCCAGCAGCCCAGACCCTCCGGGACGAGACTACGAGCAGTACTTC.